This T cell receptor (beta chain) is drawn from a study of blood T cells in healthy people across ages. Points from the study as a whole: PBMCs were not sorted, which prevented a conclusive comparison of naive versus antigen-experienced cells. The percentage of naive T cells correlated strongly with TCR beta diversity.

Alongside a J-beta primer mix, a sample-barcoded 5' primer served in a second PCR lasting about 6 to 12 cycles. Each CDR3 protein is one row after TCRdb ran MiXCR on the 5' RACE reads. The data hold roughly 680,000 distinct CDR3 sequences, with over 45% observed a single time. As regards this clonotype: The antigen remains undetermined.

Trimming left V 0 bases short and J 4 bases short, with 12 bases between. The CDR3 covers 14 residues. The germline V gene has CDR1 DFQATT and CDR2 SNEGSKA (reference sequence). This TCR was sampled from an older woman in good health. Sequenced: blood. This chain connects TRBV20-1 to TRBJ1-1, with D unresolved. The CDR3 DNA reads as TGCAGTGCTAGAGATGGACGGCTGAGCACTGAAGCTTTCTTT. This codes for CSARDGRLSTEAFF.